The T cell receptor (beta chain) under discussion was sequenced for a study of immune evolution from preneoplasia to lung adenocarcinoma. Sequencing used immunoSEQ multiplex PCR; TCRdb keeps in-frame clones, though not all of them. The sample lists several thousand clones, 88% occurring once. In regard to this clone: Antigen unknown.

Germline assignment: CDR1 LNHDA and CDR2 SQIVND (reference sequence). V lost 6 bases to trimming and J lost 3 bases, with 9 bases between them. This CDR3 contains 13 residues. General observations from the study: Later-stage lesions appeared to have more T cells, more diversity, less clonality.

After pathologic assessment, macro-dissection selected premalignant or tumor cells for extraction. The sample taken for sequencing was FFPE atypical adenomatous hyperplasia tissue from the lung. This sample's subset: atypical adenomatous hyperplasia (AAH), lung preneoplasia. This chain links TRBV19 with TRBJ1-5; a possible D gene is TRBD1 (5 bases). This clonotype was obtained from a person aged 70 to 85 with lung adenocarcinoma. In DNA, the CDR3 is TGTGCCAGTAGAGACAGAACCAATCAGCCCCAGCATTTT. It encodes CASRDRTNQPQHF.